The TCR beta chain under discussion was sequenced for a study of CD8+CD57+ T cells in acquired aplastic anemia. Whole-study context: Average DNA yield from sorted CD4+ and CD8+ cells was around 3.2 ug.

The length of the CDR3 is 17 residues. Germline assignment: CDR1 KGHDR and CDR2 SFDVKD. Trimming removed 1 base from V and 1 base from J, with 14 bases in between. Many counts were recorded for this clonotype. CDR3 and TCR beta VDJ profiling relied on a genomic DNA template. TCRdb processed the reads anew with MiXCR; each CDR3 protein has one entry. Of about 110,000 distinct CDR3 sequences listed, 40% to 65% were seen once; the top ten hold roughly 30%. Sequencing input: sorted CD4+, CD8+, or CD8+CD57+ T cells (not recorded which) from PBMCs. V is TRBV24-1 and J is TRBJ2-3; possibly TRBD1 for D (5 bases). The sequence was obtained from a human donor in good health, serving as a control. The CDR3: CATSDFRGQRGTDTQYF. As DNA, the CDR3 is TGTGCCACCAGTGATTTTCGAGGACAACGGGGCACAGATACGCAGTATTTT.